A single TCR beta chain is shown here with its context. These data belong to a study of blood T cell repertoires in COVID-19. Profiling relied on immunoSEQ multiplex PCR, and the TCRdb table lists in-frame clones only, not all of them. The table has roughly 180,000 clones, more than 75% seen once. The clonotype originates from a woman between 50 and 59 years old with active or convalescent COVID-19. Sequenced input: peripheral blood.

CDR3 amino acids: CAGSGGKTNEQFF. CDR3 nucleotide sequence: TGTGCCGGTAGCGGGGGTAAAACCAATGAGCAGTTCTTC. The rearrangement links TRBV7-9 to TRBJ2-1; 9 bases are a match to TRBD2. This CDR3 comprises 13 residues. With V trimmed by 11 bases and J by 6 bases, 8 bases remained unmatched. Germline-derived CDR1 and CDR2 are SEHNR and FQNEAQ (reference sequence). Full variable domain (missing parts from reference TRBV7-9 and TRBJ2-1): DTGVSQNPRHKITKRGQNVTFRCDPISEHNRLYWYRQTLGQGPEFLTYFQNEAQLEKSRLLSDRFSAERPKGSFSTLEIQRTEQGDSAMYLCAGSGGKTNEQFFGPGTRLTVL.